This paragraph reports one TCR beta chain. The antigen remains unidentified. The CDR3 is 18 residues long. CDR1 is SGDLS and CDR2 is YYNGEE in the germline V gene. The J segment lost 0 bases and the V segment lost 0 bases, leaving 6 bases of the junction unmatched. Blood got drawn at baseline, again on cycle 4 day 1, and then on cycle 7 day 1. The data were obtained in a study of OX40 agonist ivuxolimab in advanced cancers. Whole-study context: Patients got intravenous ivuxolimab at 0.01 to 10 mg/kg every 2 weeks. Earlier treatment with anti-PD-1, anti-PD-L1 or anti-CTLA-4 was permitted, and about 40% had received some.

Here immunoSEQ multiplex PCR was the method, and the copy in TCRdb shows in-frame clones only, minus some. The data show 65,000 to 80,000 clones, 80% seen once. General study points: Among the lowest peripheral clonal expansion occurred in 0.1-3.0 mg/kg partial responders.

The chain recombines TRBV9 with TRBJ2-1, with 10 bases that match TRBD2. Sequenced material: CD4+ or CD8+ T cells sorted from blood, taken in a trial of the OX40 agonist ivuxolimab. The sequence came from an adult with an advanced solid tumor such as melanoma, head and neck, liver or kidney cancer. The CDR3, as DNA: TGTGCCAGCAGCGTAGAGGCTAGCGGGAGTTTCTCCTACAATGAGCAGTTCTTC. It specifies CASSVEASGSFSYNEQFF.